Listed below are T cell receptor beta chains from one sample, sequenced in a study of cytomegalovirus exposure and HLA in healthy donors. Libraries were prepared by immunoSEQ multiplex PCR; TCRdb keeps only in-frame clonotypes and omits some of them. The sample includes approximately 170,000 clones, 73% of them seen just once. Input material: PBMCs. Every receptor here comes from a woman between 18 and 29 years old in good health and CMV-seropositive. CDR3s include the opening cysteine and the closing phenylalanine or tryptophan. A D gene is named only where the DNA matches it firmly. Not every row has a clone size; where given, it reads once, few, many or a size class.

D: NA; J: TRBJ2-1; V: TRBV7-3; size: NA; DNA: TGTGCCAGCAGCTTAAGACCCGGGGGCTACAATGAGCAGTTCTTC; CDR3: CASSLRPGGYNEQFF
D: TRBD1; J: TRBJ1-5; V: TRBV27; size: NA; DNA: TGTGCCAGCAGTCCAACAGGGGGTAATCAGCCCCAGCATTTT; CDR3: CASSPTGGNQPQHF
D: TRBD1; J: TRBJ1-3; V: TRBV4-2; size: once; DNA: TGTGCCAGCAGCCAAGATTACAGGGGGCAAGGAAACACCATATATTTC; CDR3: CASSQDYRGQGNTIYF
D: NA; J: TRBJ2-7; V: TRBV4-3; size: NA; DNA: TGCGCCAGCAGCCAAGATCGGGGGTGGGAGCAGTACTTC; CDR3: CASSQDRGWEQYF
D: NA; J: TRBJ1-1; V: TRBV6-5; size: NA; DNA: TGTGCCAGCAGTCGCGGCGGGAACACTGAAGCTTTCTTT; CDR3: CASSRGGNTEAFF
D: NA; J: TRBJ2-7; V: TRBV27; size: NA; DNA: TGTGCCAGCAGTTTAGCGGGACAGTCCTACGAGCAGTACTTC; CDR3: CASSLAGQSYEQYF
D: NA; J: TRBJ2-5; V: TRBV5-4; size: NA; DNA: TGTGCCAGCAGTTCCCTCGCGTCGCGACAAGAGACCCAGTACTTC; CDR3: CASSSLASRQETQYF
D: TRBD1; J: TRBJ1-3; V: TRBV30; size: NA; DNA: TGTGCCTGGAGTACAGGGGGCGGTGGAAACACCATATATTTT; CDR3: CAWSTGGGGNTIYF
D: TRBD1; J: TRBJ2-7; V: TRBV15; size: NA; DNA: TGTGCCACGTTAGGGGGCCCTCGGGACGAGCAGTACTTC; CDR3: CATLGGPRDEQYF
D: NA; J: TRBJ2-6; V: TRBV30; size: once; DNA: TGTGCCTGGGGCAGCCCCATAGCCGGGGCCAACGTCCTGACTTTC; CDR3: CAWGSPIAGANVLTF
D: NA; J: TRBJ2-7; V: TRBV5-1; size: NA; DNA: TGCGCCAGCAGCTTGCGCAGATTATCCTCATCGGGGTCCTACGAGCAGTACTTC; CDR3: CASSLRRLSSSGSYEQYF
D: TRBD1; J: TRBJ1-1; V: TRBV5-1; size: NA; DNA: TGCGCCAGCAGCCTGGGCACAGGGGTCGGGACTGAAGCTTTCTTT; CDR3: CASSLGTGVGTEAFF
D: TRBD1; J: TRBJ1-2; V: TRBV6-5; size: few; DNA: TGTGCCAGCAGCCAAAAGCCAACAGGGGTTTATGGCTACACCTTC; CDR3: CASSQKPTGVYGYTF
D: NA; J: TRBJ2-5; V: TRBV5-1; size: NA; DNA: TGCGCCAGCAGCGGAGACTTCGAAGAGACCCAGTACTTC; CDR3: CASSGDFEETQYF
D: TRBD1; J: TRBJ2-2; V: TRBV28; size: NA; DNA: TGTGCCAGCAGTCCCTGGACAGGGAGCACCGGGGAGCTGTTTTTT; CDR3: CASSPWTGSTGELFF
D: NA; J: TRBJ1-1; V: TRBV29-1; size: NA; DNA: TGCAGCGGGGACATGAACACTGAAGCTTTCTTT; CDR3: CSGDMNTEAFF
D: NA; J: TRBJ1-3; V: TRBV6-6; size: NA; DNA: TGTGCCAGCAGTTACTCGACCAGGAACTCTGGAAACACCATATATTTT; CDR3: CASSYSTRNSGNTIYF
D: TRBD1; J: TRBJ1-1; V: TRBV6-5; size: NA; DNA: TGTGCCAGCAGTAGACAGGGGAACACTGAAGCTTTCTTT; CDR3: CASSRQGNTEAFF
D: NA; J: TRBJ2-5; V: TRBV5-1; size: NA; DNA: TGCGCCAGCAGCGCCGACAGAGAAGAGACCCAGTACTTC; CDR3: CASSADREETQYF
D: NA; J: TRBJ2-7; V: TRBV1; size: NA; DNA: TGCACCAGCAGCCATTCGAACCAGCGGGGGCCGTACGAGCAGTACTTC; CDR3: CTSSHSNQRGPYEQYF
D: TRBD2; J: TRBJ2-3; V: TRBV7-3; size: few; DNA: TGTGCCAGCAGCTCTGTAGCGGGGGGGCGGGGAGATACGCAGTATTTT; CDR3: CASSSVAGGRGDTQYF
D: NA; J: TRBJ1-4; V: TRBV19; size: NA; DNA: TGTGCCAGTAGTATTGGCAGGGCTGCAACTAATGAAAAACTGTTTTTT; CDR3: CASSIGRAATNEKLFF
D: NA; J: TRBJ2-2; V: TRBV5-1; size: NA; DNA: TGCGCCAGCAGCTTCGGAGTACGCGGCGGGGAGCTGTTTTTT; CDR3: CASSFGVRGGELFF
D: NA; J: TRBJ2-5; V: TRBV7-9; size: NA; DNA: TGTGCCAGCAGCTTCAGCATGGGGGCGGAGACCCAGTACTTC; CDR3: CASSFSMGAETQYF
D: TRBD1; J: TRBJ2-1; V: TRBV11-2; size: NA; DNA: TGTGCCAGCAGCTCTAGGCAGGGGGTGGTCAATGAGCAGTTCTTC; CDR3: CASSSRQGVVNEQFF
D: NA; J: TRBJ2-7; V: TRBV7-2; size: NA; DNA: TGTGCCAGCAGCTTATCGGTATCCTACGAGCAGTACTTC; CDR3: CASSLSVSYEQYF
D: NA; J: TRBJ1-1; V: TRBV18; size: once; DNA: TGTGCCAGCTCACCATCAGGGTATAACATGAACACTGAAGCTTTCTTT; CDR3: CASSPSGYNMNTEAFF
D: NA; J: TRBJ1-2; V: TRBV15; size: NA; DNA: TGTGCCACCAGCAGGGCAGGGGAAGTCTATGGCTACACCTTC; CDR3: CATSRAGEVYGYTF
D: TRBD2; J: TRBJ2-3; V: TRBV10-3; size: NA; DNA: TGTGCCATCAGTGAGCTCGGAGCGGGGGGCGTCACAGATACGCAGTATTTT; CDR3: CAISELGAGGVTDTQYF
D: NA; J: TRBJ2-2; V: TRBV27; size: NA; DNA: TGTGCCAGCAGTTCATTGATTTCAGGGACCGGGGAGCTGTTTTTT; CDR3: CASSSLISGTGELFF
D: TRBD1; J: TRBJ1-6; V: TRBV6-5; size: NA; DNA: TGTGCCAGCAGTTTCACCGGACAGGGTAATTCACCCCTCCACTTT; CDR3: CASSFTGQGNSPLHF
D: NA; J: TRBJ2-5; V: TRBV5-1; size: NA; DNA: TGCGCCAGCAGCCAACCGATTGGAGGGCCTCAAGAGACCCAGTACTTC; CDR3: CASSQPIGGPQETQYF
D: NA; J: TRBJ2-7; V: TRBV7-2; size: NA; DNA: TGTGCCAGCAGCTTGGGTGGACTGTACGAGCAGTACTTC; CDR3: CASSLGGLYEQYF
D: NA; J: TRBJ1-3; V: TRBV10-3; size: NA; DNA: TGTGCCATCAGCCCCGGGACTGAAAACACCATATATTTT; CDR3: CAISPGTENTIYF
D: TRBD1; J: TRBJ1-2; V: TRBV9; size: NA; DNA: TGTGCCAGCAGCGCCACAATGACAGGGGATTATGGCTACACCTTC; CDR3: CASSATMTGDYGYTF